The 19 T cell receptor beta chains reported below all come from one sample, sequenced in a study of tumor-infiltrating lymphocytes in primary liver carcinoma. Constant-region priming of 500 to 550 ng total RNA yielded TCR beta cDNA. Nested multiplex PCR, run for three rounds with slightly modified ARM-PCR, yielded TCR beta libraries. The opening two PCR rounds, 10 cycles each, paired TRBV1-TRBV30 forward primers with a C-beta reverse primer. TCRdb re-called the multiplex PCR reads through MiXCR, storing one row per CDR3 protein. The profile shows almost 200,000 distinct CDR3 sequences, about 65% of them singletons. Researchers drew blood RNA from unsorted whole blood and extracted germline DNA as well. Sequenced: peripheral blood. All receptors derive from a woman aged 55-70 years with primary liver carcinoma and hepatitis B virus infection.

With respect to this clonotype: A junction boundary mismatches the germline segment, possibly from a read error. The CDR3 protein is CASSLSTAVFVF. The CDR3 nucleotides read TGTGCCAGCAGCCTGTCGACGGCGGTGTTTGTCTTT. J is TRBJ1-1 and V is TRBV7-9; no reliable D call. Looked up from germline, CDR1 is SEHNR and CDR2 is FQNEAQ (reference sequence). CDR3 size: 12 residues. Variable domain in full (rest from reference TRBV7-9 and TRBJ1-1): DTGVSQNPRHKITKRGQNVTFRCDPISEHNRLYWYRQTLGQGPEFLTYFQNEAQLEKSRLLSDRFSAERPKGSFSTLEIQRTEQGDSAMYLCASSLSTAVFVFGQGTRLTVV.

Notes on this clonotype: At one boundary the junction diverges from the germline segment, which might be a read error. The rearrangement uses TRBV11-2 and TRBJ1-1, with a tentative D call TRBD1 (5 bases). This CDR3 region has 17 residues. Looked up from germline, CDR1 is SGHAT and CDR2 is FQNNGV. CDR3 DNA sequence: TGTACCAGCAGCTTAGGTCGGGGGAGGTCAGTGAACACTGAAGCTTTCTTT. Translated, it gives CTSSLGRGRSVNTEAFF.

This clonotype was seen only a few times. The V call is TRBV11-2, the J call TRBJ2-5, with TRBD1 identical over 8 bases. This CDR3 has 14 amino acids. V was clipped by 1 base and J by 5 bases; unmatched bases: 3. Per germline, CDR1 SGHAT and CDR2 FQNNGV. The CDR3 sequence is CASSLVPGGETQYF. CDR3 DNA: TGTGCCAGCAGCTTAGTGCCAGGGGGCGAGACCCAGTACTTC.

About this clonotype: At one end the junction does not follow the germline gene, possibly because of a read error. V is TRBV6-2 or TRBV6-3 and J is TRBJ2-6; TRBD1 or TRBD2 may be the D gene (5 bases each). CDR3 length equals 16 residues. CDR1 is MNHEY, CDR2 SVGEGT, per germline. CDR3 bases: TGTGCCAGCAGTGACACGGGATCCCCCGGGGCTAACGTCCTGACTTTC. Protein: CASSDTGSPGANVLTF.

The chain uses TRBV28 and TRBJ2-5; D not certain. The V end was cut by 4 bases, the J end by 5 bases, with 17 bases between. Germline V gene lookup returns CDR1 MDHEN and CDR2 SYDVKM. The CDR3 spans 15 residues. CDR3 in amino acids: CASSSPCLIQETQYF. In DNA, the CDR3 is TGTGCCAGCAGTTCACCGTGCCTTATACAGGAGACCCAGTACTTC. Together with reference TRBV28 and TRBJ2-5, the CDR3 gives the full variable domain: DVKVTQSSRYLVKRTGEKVFLECVQDMDHENMFWYRQDPGLGLRLIYFSYDVKMKEKGDIPEGYSVSREKKERFSLILESASTNQTSMYLCASSSPCLIQETQYFGPGTRLLVL.

Notes on this clonotype: A much bigger clone sits one base away, suggesting this may be a read error. The V and J genes are TRBV12-3 or TRBV12-4 and TRBJ2-1; 13 bases are shared with TRBD2. This CDR3 has 17 residues. The CDR3 bases are TGTGCCAGCAGTTCGCGGACTAGCGGGAGCTCCTACAGTGAGCAGTTCTTC. The encoded protein is CASSSRTSGSSYSEQFF.

This clonotype showed up many times. This chain joins TRBV5-1 and TRBJ2-2; D is ambiguous. Germline CDR1 SGHRS, CDR2 YFSETQ. With 6 bases removed from V and 6 bases from J, the gap between germline ends came to 15 bases. The CDR3 is made up of 14 amino acids. CDR3 bases: TGCGCCAGCAAAGGTTCGCTAGGGCCCGGGGAGCTGTTTTTT. Translated, it gives CASKGSLGPGELFF.

This clonotype was counted at least ten times. The genes are TRBV4-1 and TRBJ1-1, with D perhaps matching TRBD1 (5 bases). V lost 4 bases to trimming and J lost 1 base, with 10 bases between them. The V gene's germline CDR1 is MGHRA and CDR2 YSYEKL. The CDR3 covers 14 residues. The CDR3 loop is CASSLRRGNTEAFF. CDR3 sequence (DNA): TGCGCCAGCAGCCTCCGAAGGGGGAACACTGAAGCTTTCTTT.

The rearrangement links TRBV6-1 to TRBJ2-7; 10 bases agree with TRBD2. CDR1 MNHNS and CDR2 SASEGT come from the germline V gene. This CDR3 has 15 residues. V shed 2 bases and J 0 bases; nucleotides not matched to a gene: 1. The CDR3 reads CASSESSGSSYEQYF. CDR3 sequence (DNA): TGTGCCAGCAGTGAATCTAGCGGGAGCTCCTACGAGCAGTACTTC.

Of note for this clonotype: A read error may produce the germline difference seen at one junction end. The CDR3 coding sequence is TGTGCCAACAGCTTAGAAGCGCAGGTAATGAACACTGAAGCTTTCTTT. Translating it yields CANSLEAQVMNTEAFF. V usage is TRBV11-2 and J usage is TRBJ1-1; D uncertain. The CDR3 runs to 16 residues. CDR1 and CDR2 (germline): SGHAT, FQNNGV.

This clonotype has a single count. One end of the junction is discordant with germline, which a read error may explain. The chain employs TRBV13 and TRBJ1-5, with D uncertain. Germline V gives CDR1 PRHDT, CDR2 FYEKMQ (reference sequence). The CDR3 sequence is 13 residues long. CDR3 region: CAGSLGNNQPQHF. Here the CDR3 DNA reads TGTGCCGGCAGCTTAGGAAACAATCAGCCCCAGCATTTT.

This clonotype has only one observation. This sequence may be a read error, since a much larger clone differs from it by one base. The chain joins TRBV12-3 or TRBV12-4 to TRBJ1-5, with D possibly being TRBD1 (6 bases). The CDR3 consists of 13 residues. This CDR3 is CACRGQYNQPQHF. Written as DNA, the CDR3 is TGTGCCTGCAGAGGACAGTACAATCAGCCCCAGCATTTT.

This clonotype has only a few counts. This sequence joins TRBV5-1 and TRBJ2-3; D remains unclear. The CDR3 sequence is 15 residues long. In germline, CDR1 is SGHRS, CDR2 YFSETQ. V lost 2 bases and J lost 2, with 12 bases in between. CDR3 amino acids: CASSFGSPFTDTQYF. CDR3 nucleotide sequence: TGCGCCAGCAGCTTTGGCAGCCCGTTCACAGATACGCAGTATTTT.

About this clonotype: The junction and the germline gene differ at one end; a read error may be behind it. This rearrangement joins TRBV29-1 to TRBJ2-7; 8 nucleotides line up with TRBD2. Germline V lookup: CDR1 SQVTM, CDR2 ANQGSEA. The CDR3 runs to 16 residues. In DNA, the CDR3 is TGCAGCGTTGAATGGGGCCTATCGGGAGGGCTCTACGAGCAGTACTTT. Its translation is CSVEWGLSGGLYEQYF.

As to this clonotype: A junction boundary mismatches the germline segment, possibly from a read error. This sequence joins TRBV5-1 and TRBJ1-5, with D hard to call. The CDR3 contains 15 residues. The V gene's germline CDR1 is SGHRS and CDR2 YFSETQ. The CDR3 region is CASNLSDGSNQPQHF. The CDR3 DNA reads as TGCGCCAGCAACTTGTCCGACGGTAGCAATCAGCCCCAGCATTTT.

The chain has TRBV11-2 and TRBJ2-1; TRBD2 matches 7 bases. After removal of 1 base from V and 4 bases from J, the junction contained 10 bases not matched to a gene. Germline V gives CDR1 SGHAT, CDR2 FQNNGV. The CDR3 runs to 17 residues. This chain's CDR3 is CASSLGLPSGSYNEQFF. Here the CDR3 DNA reads TGTGCCAGCAGCTTAGGGCTTCCTAGCGGATCATACAATGAGCAGTTCTTC.

This clonotype was counted at least ten times. The chain uses TRBV6-2 or TRBV6-3 and TRBJ2-7; TRBD1 is a possible D gene (5 bases). Germline V gene data show CDR1 as MNHEY and CDR2 as SVGEGT. The CDR3 length is 14 residues. V gave up 5 bases and J gave up 3 bases, with 14 bases separating them. CDR3 in DNA: TGTGCCAGCAGTGACGCAGGGTTAGACTACGAGCAGTACTTC. Translating it yields CASSDAGLDYEQYF.

In this sample, this clonotype turned up once. The junction departs from the called germline gene at one end, perhaps through a read error. The rearrangement uses TRBV11-1 and TRBJ2-5; tentative D call: TRBD2 (5 bases). There are 15 residues in the CDR3. Germline V gene data show CDR1 as SGHAT and CDR2 as FQDESV (reference sequence). CDR3 sequence (DNA): TGTACCAGTAGCTTAGCCTCTACTAGGGCAGAGACCCAGTACTTC. As protein: CTSSLASTRAETQYF.

As to this clonotype: Compared with germline, one end of the junction differs, possibly owing to a read error. This chain uses TRBV11-2 with TRBJ2-3; possible D gene TRBD1, 5 bases. The V gene's germline CDR1 is SGHAT and CDR2 FQNNGV. This CDR3 is 14 amino acids long. CDR3 coding DNA: TGTGCCAACAGCTTAGATCGAGAGACAGATACGCGGTATTTT. It yields the protein CANSLDRETDTRYF.